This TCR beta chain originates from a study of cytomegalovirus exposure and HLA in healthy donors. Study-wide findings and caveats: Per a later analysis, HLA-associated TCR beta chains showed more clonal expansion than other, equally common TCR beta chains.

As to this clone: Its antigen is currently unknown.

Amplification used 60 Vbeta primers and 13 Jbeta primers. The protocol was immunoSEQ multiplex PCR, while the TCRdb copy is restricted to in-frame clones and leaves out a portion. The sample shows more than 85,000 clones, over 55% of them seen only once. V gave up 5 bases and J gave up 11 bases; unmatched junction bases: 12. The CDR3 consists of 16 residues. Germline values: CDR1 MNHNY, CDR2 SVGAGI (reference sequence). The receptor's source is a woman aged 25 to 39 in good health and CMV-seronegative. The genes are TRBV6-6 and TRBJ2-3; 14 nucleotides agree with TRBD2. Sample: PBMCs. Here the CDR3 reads CASSTPTSGGAVEQYF. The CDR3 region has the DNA TGTGCCAGCAGTACACCGACTAGCGGGGGGGCAGTAGAGCAGTATTTT.